The T cell receptor beta chain described here comes from a study of graft-versus-host responses after intestinal transplantation. Study background: Every one of the recipients received anti-thymocyte globulin induction and afterwards took tacrolimus and steroids for around 3 years. Study findings and constraints: Peak circulating GvH clone levels tracked with early post-transplant HvG declines. Analysis identified GvH clones in recipient marrow, with some appearing first in ileum or blood. Within allografts, high graft-versus-host to host-versus-graft clonal ratios were seen among patients with graft-donor T cell macrochimerism.

Libraries were prepared by immunoSEQ multiplex PCR; TCRdb keeps only in-frame clonotypes and omits some of them. The repertoire holds tens of thousands of clones, with roughly 84% as singletons. Trimming left V 5 bases short and J 4 bases short, with 11 bases between. The CDR3 is made up of 14 amino acids. CDR1 WNHNN and CDR2 SYGVQD come from the germline V gene (reference sequence). This clone was observed a handful of times. The target antigen is unknown. This clonotype was obtained from a human donor who was the organ donor for an intestinal transplant. The sample was unstimulated CD4+ T cells sorted from spleen or lymph node cells, taken before transplant. The chain combines TRBV10-1 with TRBJ2-2; D uncertain. For the CDR3, the DNA is TGCGCCAGCAGTCCAGACACTTCCACCGGGGAGCTGTTTTTT. Translated: CASSPDTSTGELFF.